The 6 T cell receptor beta chains below all came from one sample that was sequenced in a study of human thymus T cells. Profiling relied on immunoSEQ multiplex PCR, and the TCRdb table lists in-frame clones only, not all of them. The sample has tens of thousands of clones, 94% seen once; the top ten hold approximately 6%. The sample consisted of blood. Source of these receptors: a boy in the first two years of life with a congenital heart defect but otherwise immunologically healthy.

The table lists this clone with a few counts. The rearrangement joins TRBV18 to TRBJ1-1; D is uncertain. Trimming left V 2 bases short and J 2 bases short, with 6 bases between. Germline assignment: CDR1 KGHSH and CDR2 LQKENI. The CDR3 has 13 amino acids. The CDR3 DNA is TGTGCCAGCTCACCAACGGCAAACACTGAAGCTTTCTTT. It is translated as CASSPTANTEAFF.

V and J are TRBV6-1 and TRBJ2-7; D is uncertain. V was pared by 1 base and J by 1 base, with 11 bases between. This CDR3 region has 15 residues. CDR1 MNHNS and CDR2 SASEGT come from the germline V gene. The CDR3 loop is CASSEGMGRSYEQYF. The CDR3 DNA is TGTGCCAGCAGTGAAGGAATGGGCAGATCCTACGAGCAGTACTTC.

This chain connects TRBV28 to TRBJ1-2, with TRBD1 identical over 9 bases. The CDR3 spans 18 residues. Germline CDR1 MDHEN, CDR2 SYDVKM. J lost 8 bases, V lost 7 bases, and 23 bases had no gene match. CDR3 bases: TGTGCCAGCACCGTTATGCTAGGAGCCTACAGGGGGCGGAGGGGCTACACCTTC. As protein: CASTVMLGAYRGRRGYTF.

This chain links TRBV29-1 with TRBJ2-2; D may be TRBD2 (6 bases). This CDR3 spans 14 amino acids. V gave up 5 bases and J gave up 5 bases, with 15 bases separating them. CDR1 is SQVTM, CDR2 ANQGSEA, per germline. CDR3 loop: CSVRGTLGTGELFF. The CDR3 region has the DNA TGCAGCGTTCGGGGGACCCTAGGGACCGGGGAGCTGTTTTTT.

The chain links TRBV11-1 to TRBJ1-2, with D possibly TRBD1 on 6 matching bases. The V gene's germline CDR1 is SGHAT and CDR2 FQDESV (reference sequence). CDR3 length: 13 amino acids. Trimming removed 4 bases at V and 3 bases at J, with 9 bases between. In DNA form, the CDR3 reads TGTGCCAGCAGCTCCTGGACAGACTATGGCTACACCTTC. The encoded protein is CASSSWTDYGYTF.

The V gene is TRBV21-1, the J gene TRBJ2-7; TRBD1, the table's D call, was not compared with the DNA. TRBV21-1 is recorded as a pseudogene. The CDR3 is 19 amino acids. CDR3 DNA: TGTGCCAGCAGCAAAGCGGAGGACAGGGGGCGATCCCCCTCCTACGAGCAGTACTTC. It specifies CASSKAEDRGRSPSYEQYF.